The 22 T cell receptor beta chains below all came from one sample that was sequenced in a study of blood T cell repertoires in COVID-19. Repertoires were generated with immunoSEQ multiplex PCR, while TCRdb's copy carries only in-frame clones and drops some. This sample has roughly 120,000 clones; about 82% occur once, and the top ten carry roughly 5.4%. Sequencing used peripheral blood. The receptors originated from a human donor in a cohort sampled during active COVID-19.

The V gene is TRBV9, the J gene TRBJ2-5; D remains unclear. The CDR3 sequence is 13 residues long. V was shortened by 0 bases and J by 4 bases, with 7 bases between the two germline ends. CDR1 SGDLS and CDR2 YYNGEE come from the germline V gene. As DNA, the CDR3 is TGTGCCAGCAGCGTAGACCTAAGAGAGACCCAGTACTTC. The encoded protein is CASSVDLRETQYF.

The chain recombines TRBV11-2 with TRBJ2-3; TRBD2 matches 7 bases. V lost 5 bases, J lost 2 bases, and 4 bases stayed unmatched. The CDR3 runs 14 residues. CDR1 SGHAT and CDR2 FQNNGV come from the germline V gene. CDR3 nucleotides: TGTGCCAGCAGCGTCGGGGGGTACACAGATACGCAGTATTTT. This gives the protein CASSVGGYTDTQYF.

This clone was observed a few times. The genes are TRBV6-6 and TRBJ2-1, with TRBD2 matching 10 bases. There are 18 residues in the CDR3. Germline V CDR1 and CDR2: MNHNY, SVGAGI (reference sequence). After removal of 6 bases from V and 6 bases from J, the junction contained 17 bases not matched to a gene. Written as DNA, the CDR3 is TGTGCCAGCAGACGACAAGTTGCAGCGGGAGGGCCCCCCAATGAGCAGTTCTTC. This sequence encodes CASRRQVAAGGPPNEQFF.

The V call is TRBV5-1, the J call TRBJ1-1, with 9 bases aligning to TRBD1. Germline V lookup: CDR1 SGHRS, CDR2 YFSETQ. The ends lost 0 bases at V and 1 base at J; junction bases unmatched: 4. CDR3 length: 16 amino acids. The CDR3 nucleotides read TGCGCCAGCAGCTTGGAAGGGACAGGGAGGAACACTGAAGCTTTCTTT. This gives the protein CASSLEGTGRNTEAFF.

The V call is TRBV6-9, the J call TRBJ1-4; D might be TRBD1 (6 bases). The CDR3 length is 15 residues. The ends were cut back, 3 bases at V and 5 bases at J, with 13 bases in the middle. Germline-derived CDR1 and CDR2 are MNHGY and SVAAGI. CDR3 nucleotides: TGTGCCAGCAGTTACCTACAGGGTGGAAATGAAAAACTGTTTTTT. It yields the protein CASSYLQGGNEKLFF.

The chain recombines TRBV7-3 with TRBJ2-3, with TRBD1 matching 8 bases. Germline CDR1 and CDR2: SGHTA and FQGTGA. V lost 0 bases to trimming and J lost 3 bases; unmatched junction nucleotides: 8. This CDR3 is 17 amino acids long. The CDR3 bases are TGTGCCAGCAGCTTAACGGGGCAGGGGGCAGTAACAGATACGCAGTATTTT. Translation gives CASSLTGQGAVTDTQYF.

V is TRBV7-2 and J is TRBJ2-2; 11 bases match TRBD2. V lost 11 bases to trimming and J lost 6 bases; unmatched junction nucleotides: 11. Germline lookup yields CDR1 SGHTA and CDR2 FQGNSA. The CDR3 consists of 15 residues. CDR3 coding DNA: TGTGCCGGGCTAAGGGGTAGCGGGAGGGCCGGGGAGCTGTTTTTT. Residues: CAGLRGSGRAGELFF.

For the CDR3, the DNA is TGCAGCGTTGAAGTAATGCGTGGACTAGCGCGCAACGAGCAGTACTTC. Its protein is CSVEVMRGLARNEQYF. The chain uses TRBV29-1 and TRBJ2-7; 9 nucleotides match TRBD2. Germline V gene data show CDR1 as SQVTM and CDR2 as ANQGSEA. This CDR3 is 16 amino acids long. V lost 1 base, J lost 5 bases, and 12 bases stayed unmatched.

This sequence joins TRBV7-9 and TRBJ2-7, with D uncertain. Germline CDR1 reads SEHNR; CDR2 reads FQNEAQ (reference sequence). The CDR3 is made up of 12 amino acids. V lost 4 bases and J 1 base, leaving 5 bases between the germline ends. This CDR3 reads CASSSISYEQYF. In DNA, the CDR3 is TGTGCCAGCAGCTCCATTTCCTACGAGCAGTACTTC. The entire variable domain, with the rest obtained from reference TRBV7-9 and TRBJ2-7, is as follows: DTGVSQNPRHKITKRGQNVTFRCDPISEHNRLYWYRQTLGQGPEFLTYFQNEAQLEKSRLLSDRFSAERPKGSFSTLEIQRTEQGDSAMYLCASSSISYEQYFGPGTRLTVT.

Regarding this clone: An end of the junction differs from the germline gene, which may be a read error. The chain uses TRBV7-7 and TRBJ2-3, with D tentatively TRBD2 (6 bases). The CDR3 contains 13 residues. Germline values: CDR1 SSHAT, CDR2 FNYEAQ (reference sequence). The CDR3 loop is CASSSRLEDTQYF. The DNA for the CDR3 is TGTGCTAGCAGCTCCCGACTAGAGGATACGCAGTATTTT.

This chain uses TRBV14 with TRBJ1-2; D is uncertain. Trimming took 1 base from V and 2 from J, leaving 14 bases between them. Germline-derived CDR1 and CDR2 are SGHDN and FVKESK. This CDR3 has 16 amino acids. CDR3 loop: CASSQASEWENYGYTF. The CDR3 bases are TGTGCCAGCAGCCAAGCGTCAGAGTGGGAGAACTATGGCTACACCTTC.

The CDR3 DNA is TGTGCCAGCAGGCAGGGGTCCTCTGGGGCCAACGTCCTGACTTTC. Translation gives CASRQGSSGANVLTF. This sequence joins TRBV28 and TRBJ2-6; D possibly corresponds to TRBD1 (6 bases). Trimming shortened V by 6 bases and J by 0 bases, and 9 bases separated the two germline ends. The germline CDR1 and CDR2 sequences are MDHEN and SYDVKM. The CDR3 is 15 amino acids.

The chain employs TRBV19 and TRBJ2-1; tentative D call: TRBD2 (6 bases). The CDR3 contains 16 residues. Looked up from germline, CDR1 is LNHDA and CDR2 is SQIVND (reference sequence). Trimming removed 7 bases at V and 2 bases at J, with 18 bases between. CDR3 amino acids: CASNAWESGAYNEQFF. The CDR3 coding sequence is TGTGCCAGTAATGCGTGGGAATCGGGAGCCTACAATGAGCAGTTCTTC.

The chain links TRBV10-1 to TRBJ2-1; 8 positions agree with TRBD2. The CDR3 has 16 residues. Trimming took 3 bases from V and 1 from J; bases not matched to a gene: 5. Germline CDR1 is WNHNN and CDR2 is SYGVQD (reference sequence). The CDR3 bases are TGCGCCAGCAGTGATCGGGGGGGCTCTTCCTACAATGAGCAGTTCTTC. This codes for CASSDRGGSSYNEQFF.

The chain employs TRBV7-9 and TRBJ1-1; 7 nucleotides agree with TRBD1. CDR3 length: 14 residues. The V segment lost 5 bases and the J segment 1 base; nucleotides outside the gene matches: 4. Germline V CDR1 and CDR2: SEHNR, FQNEAQ (reference sequence). The CDR3 reads CASSRQGQNTEAFF. CDR3 bases: TGTGCCAGCAGCCGACAGGGCCAGAACACTGAAGCTTTCTTT.

The V call is TRBV3-1 (or the pseudogene TRBV3-2), the J call TRBJ2-4, with D maybe TRBD2 (6 bases). The CDR3 covers 14 residues. Germline values: CDR1 LGHDT, CDR2 YNNKEL (reference sequence). V lost 2 bases, J lost 6 bases, and 11 bases lay in between. The CDR3 DNA is TGTGCCAGCAGCCAATCCGGGACTCCAAACATTCAGTACTTC. This gives the protein CASSQSGTPNIQYF.

CDR3 DNA sequence: TGTGCCAGCAGAGCGGAGGTAGCGGCGCCCTACGAGCAGTACTTC. As protein: CASRAEVAAPYEQYF. The J gene is TRBJ2-7, the V gene TRBV2, with a weak D call TRBD2 (6 bases). This CDR3 spans 15 amino acids. V was pared by 6 bases and J by 2 bases, with 17 bases between. The germline CDR1 and CDR2 sequences are SNHLY and FYNNEI. Based on the CDR3 plus reference TRBV2 and TRBJ2-7, the full variable domain is EPEVTQTPSHQVTQMGQEVILRCVPISNHLYFYWYRQILGQKVEFLVSFYNNEISEKSEIFDDQFSVERPDGSNFTLKIRSTKLEDSAMYFCASRAEVAAPYEQYFGPGTRLTVT.

This chain links TRBV11-2 with TRBJ2-7, with 8 positions matching TRBD1. V was clipped by 1 base and J by 5 bases; unmatched bases: 4. Germline V lookup: CDR1 SGHAT, CDR2 FQNNGV. The CDR3 sequence is 14 residues long. DNA of the CDR3: TGTGCCAGCAGCTTAGGAACAGGGGGGAACGAGCAGTACTTC. Its translation: CASSLGTGGNEQYF. The entire variable domain, with the rest obtained from reference TRBV11-2 and TRBJ2-7, is as follows: EAGVAQSPRYKIIEKRQSVAFWCNPISGHATLYWYQQILGQGPKLLIQFQNNGVVDDSQLPKDRFSAERLKGVDSTLKIQPAKLEDSAVYLCASSLGTGGNEQYFGPGTRLTVT.

The chain is built from TRBV3-1 (or the pseudogene TRBV3-2) and TRBJ1-5; a weak D match, TRBD1 (6 bases). Trimming took 10 bases from V and 1 from J, leaving 20 bases between them. This CDR3 comprises 16 residues. The germline gives CDR1 LGHDT, CDR2 YNNKEL (reference sequence). The CDR3 sequence: CATRRAGGPSNQPQHF. The CDR3 nucleotides are TGTGCCACCCGGAGAGCGGGGGGGCCGAGCAATCAGCCCCAGCATTTT.

This clone was found once. The chain couples TRBV18 to TRBJ1-2, with D maybe TRBD1 (5 bases). The CDR3 length is 14 residues. V was cut by 11 bases and J by 3 bases, with 19 bases left in between. Germline V gene data show CDR1 as KGHSH and CDR2 as LQKENI. DNA for the CDR3: TGTGCCGGCCTTCCAGCCAGGGTTCACTATGGCTACACCTTC. Protein product: CAGLPARVHYGYTF.

This chain joins TRBV25-1 and TRBJ1-1, with D unresolved. V lost 3 bases and J 8 bases, leaving 16 bases between the germline ends. This CDR3 is built from 14 residues. Looked up from germline, CDR1 is MGHDK and CDR2 is SYGVNS. The CDR3 protein is CASSDLGVTREAFF. The CDR3 bases are TGTGCCAGCAGTGACCTCGGCGTTACTAGGGAAGCTTTCTTT.

The rearrangement joins TRBV21-1 to TRBJ2-7; the table gives TRBD2 as D, unverified against the DNA. TRBV21-1 is classified as a pseudogene. The CDR3 is made up of 19 amino acids. The chain's CDR3 is CASSTRGLAGGHIVYEQYF. The CDR3 nucleotides are TGTGCCAGCAGCACGCGGGGACTAGCGGGAGGCCATATCGTCTACGAGCAGTACTTC.